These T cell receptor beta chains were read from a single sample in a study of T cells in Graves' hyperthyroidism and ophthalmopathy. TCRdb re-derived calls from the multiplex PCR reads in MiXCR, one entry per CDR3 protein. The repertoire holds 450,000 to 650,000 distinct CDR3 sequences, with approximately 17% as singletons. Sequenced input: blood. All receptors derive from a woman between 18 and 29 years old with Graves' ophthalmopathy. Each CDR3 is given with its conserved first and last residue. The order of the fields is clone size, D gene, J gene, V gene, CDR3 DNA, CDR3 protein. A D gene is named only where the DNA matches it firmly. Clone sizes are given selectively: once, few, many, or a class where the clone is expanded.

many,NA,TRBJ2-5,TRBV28,TGTGCCAGCATCTCCCCTGGGACGGAGGAGACCCAGTACTTC,CASISPGTEETQYF
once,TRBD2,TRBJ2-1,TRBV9,TGTGCCAGCAGCGTAGAACTAGCGGGACTGAATGAGCAGTTCTTC,CASSVELAGLNEQFF
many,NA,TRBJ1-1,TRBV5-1,TGTGCCAGCAGTTTGGTGTCGAACACTGAAGCTTTCTTT,CASSLVSNTEAFF
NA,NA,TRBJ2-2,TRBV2,TGTGCCAGCAGTGCAGTTTTGGCCGGGGAGCTGTTTTTT,CASSAVLAGELFF
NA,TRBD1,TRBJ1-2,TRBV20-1,TGCAGTGCCAAAGACAGGGGGCAAGGCTATGGCTACACCTTC,CSAKDRGQGYGYTF
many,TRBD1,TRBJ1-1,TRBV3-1,TGTGCCAGCAGCCAAGGGGACAGAGAAGCTTTCTTT,CASSQGDREAFF
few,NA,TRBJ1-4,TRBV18,TGTGCCAGCTCACCACCTGCCGGGGTGGAGGATGAAAAACTGTTTTTT,CASSPPAGVEDEKLFF
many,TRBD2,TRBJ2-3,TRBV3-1,TGTGCCAGCAGCCGTCCGGGACTAGCGTTCACAGATACGCAGTATTTT,CASSRPGLAFTDTQYF
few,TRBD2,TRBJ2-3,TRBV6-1,TGTGCCAACAGTGCCCGCGGGGGTAGCACAGATACGCAGTATTTT,CANSARGGSTDTQYF
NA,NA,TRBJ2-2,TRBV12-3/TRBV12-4,TGTGCCAGCAGTTCCGGTTCATACACCGGGGAGCTGTTTTTT,CASSSGSYTGELFF
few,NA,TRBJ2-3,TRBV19,TGTGCCAGTACTACCCAGGGGTTCGCCACAGATACGCAGTATTTT,CASTTQGFATDTQYF
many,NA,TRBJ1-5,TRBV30,TGTGCCTGGAGTTTTGGAGGGATCAATCAGCCCCAGCATTTT,CAWSFGGINQPQHF
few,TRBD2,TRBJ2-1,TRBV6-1,TGTGCCAGCAGCCCCTCGATGGCGGGGGTTAATGAGCAGTTCTTC,CASSPSMAGVNEQFF
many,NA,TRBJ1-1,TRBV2,TGTGCCAGTAAGACAGACTGGCCACCTGAAGCTTTCTTT,CASKTDWPPEAFF
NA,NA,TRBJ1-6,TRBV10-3,TGTGCCATCAGTGAGTCTCCAGGGCACAGTTCACCCCTCCACTTT,CAISESPGHSSPLHF
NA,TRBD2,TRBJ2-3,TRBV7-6,TGTGCCAGCAGCTCCAGCGGGGGTATTACAGATACGCAGTATTTT,CASSSSGGITDTQYF